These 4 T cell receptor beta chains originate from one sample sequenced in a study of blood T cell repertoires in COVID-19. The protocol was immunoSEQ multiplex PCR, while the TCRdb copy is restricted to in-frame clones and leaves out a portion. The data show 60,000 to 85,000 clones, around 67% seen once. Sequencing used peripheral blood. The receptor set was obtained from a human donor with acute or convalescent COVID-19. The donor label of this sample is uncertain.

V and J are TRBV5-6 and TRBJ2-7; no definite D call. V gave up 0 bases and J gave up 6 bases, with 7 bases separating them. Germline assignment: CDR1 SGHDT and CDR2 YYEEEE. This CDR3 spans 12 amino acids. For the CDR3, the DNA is TGTGCCAGCAGCTTGGGTCCGGGCGAGCAGTACGTC. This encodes CASSLGPGEQYV.

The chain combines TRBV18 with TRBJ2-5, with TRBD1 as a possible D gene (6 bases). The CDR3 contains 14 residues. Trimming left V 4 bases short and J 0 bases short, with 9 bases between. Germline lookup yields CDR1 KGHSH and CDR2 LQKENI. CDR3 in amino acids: CASSQWTDQETQYF. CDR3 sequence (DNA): TGTGCCAGCTCACAGTGGACAGACCAAGAGACCCAGTACTTC.

This CDR3 is CASSADRVRTYNSPLHF. The CDR3 bases are TGTGCCAGCAGTGCAGACAGGGTTAGGACCTATAATTCACCCCTCCACTTT. The chain carries TRBV6-1 and TRBJ1-6; 7 bases map to TRBD1. Germline trimming cut 4 bases from V and 2 bases from J; bases unmatched to any gene: 8. CDR1 MNHNS and CDR2 SASEGT come from the germline V gene. The CDR3 length is 17 residues.

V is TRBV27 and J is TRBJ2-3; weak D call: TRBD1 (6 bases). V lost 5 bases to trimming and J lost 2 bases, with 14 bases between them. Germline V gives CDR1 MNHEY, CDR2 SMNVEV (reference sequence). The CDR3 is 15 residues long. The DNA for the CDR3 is TGTGCCAGCAGTCAAGACAGGTTATTCACAGATACGCAGTATTTT. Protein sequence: CASSQDRLFTDTQYF.